The text below deals with one T cell receptor (beta chain). Its antigen is currently unknown. Both 60 Vbeta primers and 13 Jbeta primers went into the PCR. Produced via immunoSEQ multiplex PCR; TCRdb's table is partial and in-frame only. The table has over 120,000 clones, about 73% seen once. The CDR3 is 15 residues long. Trimming left V 4 bases short and J 7 bases short, with 19 bases between. Germline CDR1 and CDR2: KGHSH and LQKENI. This entry comes from a study of cytomegalovirus exposure and HLA in healthy donors. The study's findings and limits: Trimming of TCR beta V- and J-genes showed a link, identified in a later analysis, to a missense DCLRE1C variant.

The TCR sequence derives from a woman in her sixties in good health and CMV-seropositive. The chain links TRBV18 to TRBJ1-2; possible D gene TRBD1, 6 bases. Material for sequencing was PBMCs. CDR3 nucleotides: TGTGCCAGCTCACAAGCTACAGGGAACTTCGGTGGCTACACCTTC. This sequence encodes CASSQATGNFGGYTF.